The entry below describes one TCR beta chain. Germline-derived CDR1 and CDR2 are KGHSH and LQKENI. This CDR3 region has 15 residues. The J segment lost 4 bases and the V segment lost 2 bases, leaving 8 bases of the junction unmatched. This sample was taken from a study of blood T cell repertoires in COVID-19. Turning to the study itself: From the United States, Italy and Spain came samples of acute and convalescent COVID-19. Sources were T cells, B-cell-depleted T cells, or PBMCs; the material itself was cDNA or gDNA.

Followed longitudinally, the Seattle patients had been enrolled during active infection. As handled by the study authors: Researchers report that nucleated cell counts were estimated from reference gene primer amplification. Sequencing was performed with immunoSEQ multiplex PCR; in TCRdb, only in-frame clones are kept and a portion is missing. V, J and clone size reflect that table, while D and trimming were determined from the DNA. The data hold fewer than 200,000 clones, with 79% observed a single time. The sample was peripheral blood. J is TRBJ2-7 and V is TRBV18, with TRBD2 matching over 7 bases. The TCR sequence derives from an older woman with COVID-19, enrolled during active disease. The chain's CDR3 is CASSPGGGPPYEQYF. CDR3 DNA sequence: TGTGCCAGCTCACCAGGGGGAGGGCCCCCTTACGAGCAGTACTTC.